This T cell receptor beta chain stems from a study of graft-versus-host responses after intestinal transplantation. As for the study in general: Transplant types were multivisceral, liver-intestinal, or isolated intestinal.

V gave up 6 bases and J gave up 6 bases; unmatched junction bases: 15. Per the germline V gene, CDR1 is SQVTM and CDR2 is ANQGSEA. CDR3 length equals 15 residues. Sequencing was performed with immunoSEQ multiplex PCR; in TCRdb, only in-frame clones are kept and a portion is missing. The table records some 86,000 clones, about nine tenths of them present only once. This clone was seen only once. Its antigen is not identified. The TCR originated in a human donor who received an intestinal transplant. The sample here was unstimulated CD4+ T cells sorted from spleen or lymph node cells, taken before intestinal transplant. The J gene is TRBJ1-2, the V gene TRBV29-1, with TRBD1 matching 8 bases. The CDR3 reads CSVFSGLQGGNGYTF. In DNA form, the CDR3 reads TGCAGCGTCTTTTCGGGTCTACAGGGGGGAAATGGCTACACCTTC.